Detailed here is one T cell receptor (beta chain). Its antigen is not yet known. Base qualities are not at hand, and no much larger clone is one base apart. One collaborating source in Seattle enrolled patients during active infection and followed them longitudinally through the course of disease. Collaborating institutions collected whole blood in K2EDTA tubes following their own protocols. For TCRbeta analysis, collaborators shipped samples as frozen whole blood, isolated PBMCs, or DNA extracted from either of those sample types. This record belongs to a study of blood T cell repertoires in COVID-19 (TCRdb year 2020). About the investigation overall: Samples covering the acute and convalescent phases of COVID-19 were provided by collaborators in the United States, Italy and Spain. The prospective study material was composed of cDNA or gDNA derived from T cells, B-cell-depleted T cells, or PBMCs. Deeply sampled blood TCRbeta repertoires from subjects exposed to, actively infected with, or recovered from COVID-19 were included in the dataset. The repertoires were made available in a free public database intended to serve as a resource for research on the immune response to SARS-CoV-2. Samples were obtained from the ongoing ImmuneRACE study (first 160 participants) and from 1,000 to 1,500 subjects provided by 6 global collaborators. Sample metadata almost always included a de-identified subject ID, COVID-19 status, age in years and sex. HLA class I and class II types, where available, came from metadata supplied by the sample provider rather than from assay-based typing. What the authors observed across the whole study: Clinical and demographic metadata were provided uncurated, with the amount varying by source and participant.

The immunoSEQ Assay, a bias-controlled multiplex PCR, was used to amplify TCRbeta CDR3 regions from genomic DNA. The study's own analysis went as follows. The number of nucleated cells in each sample was estimated by amplification of reference gene primers within the assay. To quantify the absolute abundance of each unique TCRbeta CDR3 rearrangement, sequence reads were collapsed and filtered. For each sample, productive Simpson clonality was calculated as the square root of Simpson's diversity index over productive rearrangements. Entries here come from immuneACCESS through TCRdb and include only in-frame sequences with V and J called. Some clones fail to appear in such tables; in the studies checked, an unresolved V gene covers under half of the shortfall, and the cause of the remainder is unknown. D and trimming were read from the DNA, whereas the V and J calls and clone size are those reported in that table. This sample is represented by 200,000 or so clones; 75% to 85% of them were singletons. The top ten hold 12% of the sample.

The CDR3 contains 13 residues, cysteine and phenylalanine counted. Only the CDR3 DNA stays, 39 bases, in frame from base 1. V is clipped by 1 base and J by 1 base, and the sequence between their germline boundaries is 4 bases long. CDR1 is given as LGHDT and CDR2 as YNNKEL, both from the germline V gene (reference sequence). The TCR sequence derives from a woman older than 75 with COVID-19, enrolled during active disease. The V and J genes are TRBV3-1 (or the pseudogene TRBV3-2) and TRBJ1-1; confidence is insufficient to name the D gene. Sequencing was performed on peripheral blood. This receptor has the CDR3 CASSQARNTEAFF. The DNA reads TGTGCCAGCAGCCAAGCGAGGAACACTGAAGCTTTCTTT.